This T cell receptor (beta chain) was captured by sequencing in a study of HIV-infected patients and healthy controls. Trimming took 1 base from V and 2 from J; bases not matched to a gene: 7. The V gene's germline CDR1 is MGHRA and CDR2 YSYEKL. This CDR3 has 16 residues. No cell fractionation was done, so the repertoire covers all unsorted peripheral blood T cells. Study results and caveats: Healthy control repertoires had roughly threefold more distinct CDR3s than untreated HIV+ repertoires, and higher Shannon diversity.

Alpha and beta constant-region primers primed reverse transcription of approximately 460 ng RNA. Alpha and beta chain libraries were made separately by chain-specific third strand synthesis with multiplexing indices. TCRdb recomputed calls from the 5' RACE reads with MiXCR, one row per CDR3 protein. The sample includes 19,000 or so distinct CDR3 sequences, approximately 10% of them seen just once. This clonotype was observed many times. Its target is unknown. This chain uses TRBV4-1 with TRBJ2-5; 7 bases match TRBD1. Sequencing was done on a sample of blood. The sequence derives from an adult in good health. The CDR3 spells CASSQARDSKQETQYF. The CDR3 nucleotides are TGCGCCAGCAGCCAAGCTAGGGACAGTAAACAAGAGACCCAGTACTTC.